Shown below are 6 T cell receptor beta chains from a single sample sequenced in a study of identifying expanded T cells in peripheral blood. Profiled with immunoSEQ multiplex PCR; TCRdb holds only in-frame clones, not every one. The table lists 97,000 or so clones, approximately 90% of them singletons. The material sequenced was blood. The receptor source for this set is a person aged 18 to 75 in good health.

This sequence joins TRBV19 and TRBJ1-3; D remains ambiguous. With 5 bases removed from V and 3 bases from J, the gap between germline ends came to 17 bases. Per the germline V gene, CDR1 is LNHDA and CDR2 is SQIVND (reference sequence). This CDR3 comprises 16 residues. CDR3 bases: TGTGCCAGTAGTTTCCTGACCCAGGCGCGTGGAAACACCATATATTTT. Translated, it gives CASSFLTQARGNTIYF.

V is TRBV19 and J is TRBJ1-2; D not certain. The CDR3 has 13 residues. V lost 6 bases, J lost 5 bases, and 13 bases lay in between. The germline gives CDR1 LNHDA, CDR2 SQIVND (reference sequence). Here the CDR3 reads CASSPIRIYGYTF. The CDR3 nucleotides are TGTGCCAGTAGCCCGATCCGGATTTATGGCTACACCTTC. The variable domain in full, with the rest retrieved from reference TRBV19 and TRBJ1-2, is DGGITQSPKYLFRKEGQNVTLSCEQNLNHDAMYWYRQDPGQGLRLIYYSQIVNDFQKGDIAEGYSVSREKKESFPLTVTSAQKNPTAFYLCASSPIRIYGYTFGSGTRLTVV.

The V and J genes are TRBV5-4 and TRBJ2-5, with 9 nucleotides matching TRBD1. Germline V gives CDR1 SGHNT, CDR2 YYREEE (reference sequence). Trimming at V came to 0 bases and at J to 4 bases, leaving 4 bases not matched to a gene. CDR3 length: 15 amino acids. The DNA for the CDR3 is TGTGCCAGCAGCTTGGACAGGGGGCGAGGAGAGACCCAGTACTTC. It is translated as CASSLDRGRGETQYF.

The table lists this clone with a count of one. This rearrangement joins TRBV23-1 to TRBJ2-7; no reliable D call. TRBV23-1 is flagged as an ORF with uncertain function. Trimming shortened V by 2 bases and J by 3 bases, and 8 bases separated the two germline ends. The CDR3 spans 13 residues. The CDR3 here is CASSQAHFYEQYF. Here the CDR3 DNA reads TGCGCCAGCAGTCAAGCCCATTTCTACGAGCAGTACTTC.

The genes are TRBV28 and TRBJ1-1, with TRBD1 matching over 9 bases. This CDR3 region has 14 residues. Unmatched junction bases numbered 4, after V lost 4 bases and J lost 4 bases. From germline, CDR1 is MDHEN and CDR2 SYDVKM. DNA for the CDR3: TGTGCCAGCAGTTACAGGGGGCGAGGCACTGAAGCTTTCTTT. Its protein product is CASSYRGRGTEAFF.

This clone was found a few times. The CDR3 nucleotides are TGTGCCACCAGCAGAGGGGAGCCTCGGGATAATGAGCAGTTCTTC. Amino acid sequence: CATSRGEPRDNEQFF. The chain couples TRBV15 to TRBJ2-1; maybe TRBD2 (5 bases). The CDR3 sequence is 15 residues long. The V and J ends lost 1 base and 7 bases respectively, with 14 bases between them. Germline V gene sequence: CDR1 LNHNV, CDR2 YYDKDF (reference sequence). The whole variable domain, filled in from reference TRBV15 and TRBJ2-1, reads DAMVIQNPRYQVTQFGKPVTLSCSQTLNHNVMYWYQQKSSQAPKLLFHYYDKDFNNEADTPDNFQSRRPNTSFCFLDIRSPGLGDTAMYLCATSRGEPRDNEQFFGPGTRLTVL.